A single sample is the source of the 29 T cell receptor beta chains below, sequenced in a study of early T cells in non-severe SARS-CoV-2 infection. Via MiXCR, TCRdb re-called the 5' RACE reads, giving one row per CDR3 protein. Altogether tens of thousands of distinct CDR3 sequences are present, approximately 12% being singletons, with the ten largest covering approximately 1%. The sample consisted of whole blood, taken at baseline. The receptor source for this set is an adult who was a healthcare worker with PCR-confirmed SARS-CoV-2 infection or an uninfected control (not recorded which). The donor label of this sample is uncertain.

In its sample, this clonotype was seen a few times. A much larger clone sits a single nucleotide away, making a read error possible. V gene TRBV19 combines with J gene TRBJ1-1; a weak D match, TRBD1 (5 bases). Germline V gives CDR1 LNHDA, CDR2 SQIVND (reference sequence). Deletions cut 5 bases from V and 5 bases from J, with 15 bases between. CDR3 size: 14 residues. The CDR3 loop reads CASSSLMKGTEAFF. CDR3 DNA: TGTGCCAGTAGTTCGTTAATGAAGGGGACTGAAGCTTTCTTT. The entire variable domain, with the rest obtained from reference TRBV19 and TRBJ1-1, is as follows: DGGITQSPKYLFRKEGQNVTLSCEQNLNHDAMYWYRQDPGQGLRLIYYSQIVNDFQKGDIAEGYSVSREKKESFPLTVTSAQKNPTAFYLCASSSLMKGTEAFFGQGTRLTVV.

There are a few counts of this clonotype. The chain recombines TRBV11-2 with TRBJ2-3, with D perhaps TRBD2 (5 bases). Germline assignment: CDR1 SGHAT and CDR2 FQNNGV. This CDR3 spans 16 amino acids. Trimming removed 1 base from V and 3 bases from J, with 14 bases in between. DNA for the CDR3: TGTGCCAGCAGCTTAGGAGGACTCCTGGGGACAGATACGCAGTATTTT. Encoded protein: CASSLGGLLGTDTQYF.

The chain joins TRBV30 to TRBJ1-1, with 7 bases aligning to TRBD1. The CDR3 has 13 amino acids. Looked up from germline, CDR1 is GTSNPN and CDR2 is SVGIG (reference sequence). Trimming at V came to 7 bases and at J to 1 base, leaving 6 bases not matched to a gene. The CDR3 DNA reads as TGTGCCTCGGTGGGACAGCCGAACACTGAAGCTTTCTTT. It is translated as CASVGQPNTEAFF.

The V and J genes are TRBV7-2 and TRBJ2-5, with 13 positions matching TRBD2. Trimming at V came to 5 bases and at J to 1 base, leaving 10 bases not matched to a gene. This CDR3 has 18 amino acids. Germline lookup yields CDR1 SGHTA and CDR2 FQGNSA. The CDR3 nucleotides are TGTGCCAGCAGCGGGAGGACTAGCGGGGGAAGATTCCAAGAGACCCAGTACTTC. Translation: CASSGRTSGGRFQETQYF.

This clonotype was found a few times. The rearrangement uses TRBV18 and TRBJ2-1, with 7 nucleotides matching TRBD1. The germline V gene encodes CDR1 KGHSH and CDR2 LQKENI. The CDR3 totals 13 residues. V dropped 5 bases and J dropped 3; count of bases not matched to a gene: 1. Here the CDR3 reads CASSGDSYNEQFF. The CDR3 DNA sequence: TGTGCCAGCTCAGGGGACAGCTACAATGAGCAGTTCTTC.

V and J are TRBV7-2 and TRBJ2-7, with 10 positions matching TRBD1. This CDR3 has 15 residues. V was pared by 5 bases and J by 0 bases, with 4 bases of the junction left unmatched. In germline, CDR1 is SGHTA, CDR2 FQGNSA. The CDR3 DNA is TGTGCCAGCAGCCCTGGGACAGGGGTCTCCTACGAGCAGTACGTC. It encodes CASSPGTGVSYEQYV.

The sample holds a few counts of this clonotype. The chain couples TRBV5-6 to TRBJ1-1, with D possibly being TRBD1 (6 bases). Trimming removed 3 bases from V and 1 base from J, with 13 bases in between. CDR3 length equals 15 residues. Germline V gives CDR1 SGHDT, CDR2 YYEEEE. The DNA of the CDR3 is TGTGCCAGCAGCTCGTTTGGGACATCGAACACTGAAGCTTTCTTT. Protein product: CASSSFGTSNTEAFF.

This clonotype was seen ten or more times. The chain is built from TRBV18 and TRBJ1-1, with 12 bases identical to TRBD1. CDR1 and CDR2 from the germline V gene are KGHSH and LQKENI. With V trimmed by 6 bases and J by 6 bases, 5 bases remained unmatched. The CDR3 has 14 residues. CDR3 sequence reads: CASSPGTGGSEAFF. The CDR3 DNA sequence: TGTGCCAGCTCCCCCGGGACAGGGGGCTCTGAAGCTTTCTTT.

This clonotype has a handful of counts. The chain recombines TRBV29-1 with TRBJ2-2, with D unclear. Trimming took off 3 bases at V and 1 base at J, with 6 bases between the two ends. The CDR3 sequence is 13 residues long. Germline V gene sequence: CDR1 SQVTM, CDR2 ANQGSEA. DNA for the CDR3: TGCAGCGTTGACCAAAGGAACACCGGGGAGCTGTTTTTT. Translating it yields CSVDQRNTGELFF.

This clonotype was seen only a few times. The chain combines TRBV7-2 with TRBJ2-1; D might be TRBD1 or TRBD2, each matching 5 bases. The CDR3 covers 14 residues. CDR1 is SGHTA and CDR2 is FQGNSA in the germline V gene. Trimming took off 4 bases at V and 8 bases at J, with 15 bases between the two ends. CDR3 region: CASSSPGDAYEQFF. For the CDR3, the DNA is TGTGCCAGCAGCTCACCCGGGGACGCCTATGAGCAGTTCTTC.

This clonotype was recorded a few times. The chain has TRBV5-1 and TRBJ2-1; D is undetermined. V shed 0 bases and J shed 8 bases, with 12 bases lying between them. This CDR3 is 14 amino acids long. Germline assignment: CDR1 SGHRS and CDR2 YFSETQ. This CDR3 reads CASSLGLGSDEQFF. For the CDR3, the DNA is TGCGCCAGCAGCTTGGGTTTGGGTTCGGATGAGCAGTTCTTC.

This clonotype was seen at least ten times. CDR3 loop: CASSLYQSGRFGELFF. The CDR3 bases are TGTGCCAGCAGCCTGTATCAAAGCGGTCGTTTCGGGGAGCTGTTTTTT. The rearrangement uses TRBV3-1 and TRBJ2-2; D might be TRBD2 (5 bases). The V end lost 4 bases, the J end lost 7 bases, and 19 bases lay between the germline ends. There are 16 residues in the CDR3. The V gene's germline CDR1 is LGHDT and CDR2 YNNKEL (reference sequence).

This clonotype was found a few times. CDR3 nucleotides: TGTGCCAGCAGGGTCAGGCATGACACTGAAGCTTTCTTT. It yields the protein CASRVRHDTEAFF. The chain joins TRBV12-3 or TRBV12-4 to TRBJ1-1; D is unresolved. Trimming left V 6 bases short and J 3 bases short, with 11 bases between. CDR3 length equals 13 residues.

The V gene is TRBV6-5, the J gene TRBJ1-2; no reliable D call. The CDR3 contains 13 residues. The germline gives CDR1 MNHEY, CDR2 SVGAGI. The V end was cut by 6 bases, the J end by 8 bases, with 16 bases between. The CDR3 loop is CASSHPGLGGYTF. The DNA for the CDR3 is TGTGCCAGCAGCCACCCCGGGCTGGGGGGCTACACCTTC.

This rearrangement joins TRBV5-1 to TRBJ2-6; 9 bases are a match to TRBD1. The CDR3 sequence is 16 residues long. The V gene end was trimmed by 4 bases and the J gene end by 2 bases; junction bases not matched to a gene: 4. CDR1 is SGHRS, CDR2 YFSETQ, per germline. The chain's CDR3 is CASSERTGAGANVLTF. The CDR3 bases are TGCGCCAGCAGCGAGAGGACAGGGGCTGGGGCCAACGTCCTGACTTTC.

The chain carries TRBV30 and TRBJ2-3; D unclear. The germline V and J ends were trimmed by 2 bases and 5 bases, with 8 bases remaining between them. The CDR3 is 12 residues long. Germline V CDR1 and CDR2: GTSNPN, SVGIG (reference sequence). This CDR3 reads CAWSLIQDTQYF. For the CDR3, the DNA is TGTGCCTGGAGTCTAATCCAAGATACGCAGTATTTT.

This clonotype appeared many times. This chain connects TRBV12-3 or TRBV12-4 to TRBJ2-2, with 8 nucleotides matching TRBD2. V gave up 3 bases and J gave up 3 bases; unmatched junction bases: 3. This CDR3 is built from 15 residues. CDR3 amino acids: CASSFGGGHTGELFF. DNA for the CDR3: TGTGCCAGCAGTTTCGGGGGGGGCCACACCGGGGAGCTGTTTTTT.

Of note for this clonotype: Just one base apart from a much larger clone, this may be a read error. CDR3 coding DNA: TGTGCCATCAGTGTACAGGGGGCTAATCAGCCCCAGCATTTT. Translating gives CAISVQGANQPQHF. V is TRBV10-3 and J is TRBJ1-5; 9 bases are shared with TRBD1. The V gene end was trimmed by 4 bases and the J gene end by 4 bases; junction bases not matched to a gene: 2. The CDR3 has 14 amino acids. Per the germline V gene, CDR1 is ENHRY and CDR2 is SYGVKD.

This clonotype appeared a few times. The chain is built from TRBV7-3 and TRBJ1-1; 8 positions agree with TRBD1. This CDR3 spans 14 amino acids. CDR1 and CDR2 from the germline V gene are SGHTA and FQGTGA. V shed 6 bases, J shed 5 bases, and the junction held 8 bases outside the gene matches. The CDR3 nucleotides are TGTGCCAGCAGGCCAACAGGGGGAGGTACTGAAGCTTTCTTT. This sequence encodes CASRPTGGGTEAFF.

This clonotype was seen only a few times. The rearrangement links TRBV10-2 to TRBJ2-6; 8 nucleotides align to TRBD1. V was clipped by 4 bases and J by 0 bases; unmatched bases: 2. Germline V CDR1 and CDR2: WSHSY, SAAADI. The CDR3 extends over 16 amino acids. The CDR3: CASSGTGSSGANVLTF. DNA of the CDR3: TGCGCCAGCAGTGGGACAGGGAGCTCTGGGGCCAACGTCCTGACTTTC.

The chain is built from TRBV2 and TRBJ1-2; D is unresolved. Germline CDR1 reads SNHLY; CDR2 reads FYNNEI. The CDR3 totals 14 residues. V was cut by 4 bases and J by 6 bases, with 15 bases left in between. CDR3 in amino acids: CASSAPGKRDGYTF. The CDR3 region has the DNA TGTGCCAGCAGTGCTCCGGGAAAAAGGGATGGCTACACCTTC.

In this sample, this clonotype turned up a few times. V gene TRBV7-2 combines with J gene TRBJ1-1; D perhaps matches TRBD1 (6 bases). The CDR3 runs 15 residues. In germline, CDR1 is SGHTA, CDR2 FQGNSA. V lost 5 bases to trimming and J lost 2 bases, with 15 bases between them. The CDR3 protein is CASSIRGGGNTEAFF. CDR3 nucleotides: TGTGCCAGCAGCATTAGGGGGGGAGGAAACACTGAAGCTTTCTTT.

In this sample, this clonotype turned up many times. The V gene is TRBV20-1, the J gene TRBJ1-4; D is uncertain. Germline V gene lookup returns CDR1 DFQATT and CDR2 SNEGSKA (reference sequence). The V end was cut by 0 bases, the J end by 7 bases, with 9 bases between. This CDR3 region has 13 residues. For the CDR3, the DNA is TGCAGTGCTAGAGAACATGCGGGTGAAAAACTGTTTTTT. Its translation is CSAREHAGEKLFF.

The chain combines TRBV3-1 with TRBJ2-1; no clear D. This CDR3 has 15 amino acids. The V end lost 1 base, the J end lost 4 bases, and 11 bases lay between the germline ends. The germline gives CDR1 LGHDT, CDR2 YNNKEL (reference sequence). The CDR3 is CASSQGELSYNEQFF. The CDR3 coding sequence is TGTGCCAGCAGCCAAGGAGAACTAAGTTACAATGAGCAGTTCTTC.

This clonotype appeared a few times. The chain joins TRBV6-5 to TRBJ2-7; 7 bases agree with TRBD1. This CDR3 has 13 residues. The trim removed 4 bases at V and 6 bases at J, leaving 6 bases unmatched. Germline V CDR1 and CDR2: MNHEY, SVGAGI. DNA of the CDR3: TGTGCCAGCAGTTCATACAGGGGTAGCGAGCAGTACGTC. Translation: CASSSYRGSEQYV.

This clonotype was seen only a few times. This chain connects TRBV5-6 to TRBJ2-7, with TRBD1 matching over 9 bases. The CDR3 totals 16 residues. The junction had 7 bases not matched to a gene; V was cut back by 3 bases and J by 0 bases. Per the germline V gene, CDR1 is SGHDT and CDR2 is YYEEEE. In DNA, the CDR3 is TGTGCCAGCAGCTCGGGACAGGGTGTTTTCTCCTACGAGCAGTACGTC. Encoded protein: CASSSGQGVFSYEQYV.

The genes are TRBV12-3 or TRBV12-4 and TRBJ2-3, with D possibly TRBD1 on 6 matching bases. Trimming took 2 bases from V and 0 from J, leaving 12 bases between them. This CDR3 has 16 residues. The CDR3: CASSLPGTTSTDTQYF. The CDR3 DNA reads TGTGCCAGCAGTTTACCCGGGACAACTAGCACAGATACGCAGTATTTT.

There are a few counts of this clonotype. The chain has TRBV29-1 and TRBJ2-1; 7 bases fit TRBD1. Per the germline V gene, CDR1 is SQVTM and CDR2 is ANQGSEA. The V segment lost 2 bases and the J segment 12 bases; nucleotides outside the gene matches: 13. The CDR3 extends over 14 amino acids. The CDR3 protein is CSVESGQLRLGQFF. For the CDR3, the DNA is TGCAGCGTTGAATCGGGACAGCTCCGGTTAGGGCAGTTCTTC.

The chain employs TRBV5-1 and TRBJ2-1; 7 nucleotides line up with TRBD1. In germline, CDR1 is SGHRS, CDR2 YFSETQ. V lost 1 base and J lost 1; bases outside the gene matches: 2. The CDR3 covers 15 residues. As DNA, the CDR3 is TGCGCCAGCAGCTTGACAGGGGAGTCCTACAATGAGCAGTTCTTC. This encodes CASSLTGESYNEQFF.